This T cell receptor beta chain was profiled in a study of blood T cell repertoires in COVID-19. Study details: PBMCs, B-cell-depleted T cells, or T cells were the source of the cDNA or gDNA that made up the material.

Patients from Seattle were sampled longitudinally, starting during active infection. Methods used by the authors: For nucleated cells, counts were estimated from reference gene primer amplification. The protocol was immunoSEQ multiplex PCR, while the TCRdb copy is restricted to in-frame clones and leaves out a portion. For V, J and clone size, that table is used; D and trimming come from the DNA. This sample has 250,000 or so clones, with 85% to 90% found just once. Input material: peripheral blood. The sequence was obtained from a woman aged 60-75 years with COVID-19, enrolled during active disease.

CDR3 residues: CATSGGYRTDTQYF. The CDR3, as DNA: TGTGCCACCAGCGGCGGGTACCGCACAGATACGCAGTATTTT. This chain connects TRBV15 to TRBJ2-3, with D perhaps matching TRBD2 (5 bases). This CDR3 has 14 amino acids. The V end lost 5 bases, the J end lost 1 base, and 10 bases lay between the germline ends. Germline values: CDR1 LNHNV, CDR2 YYDKDF (reference sequence).